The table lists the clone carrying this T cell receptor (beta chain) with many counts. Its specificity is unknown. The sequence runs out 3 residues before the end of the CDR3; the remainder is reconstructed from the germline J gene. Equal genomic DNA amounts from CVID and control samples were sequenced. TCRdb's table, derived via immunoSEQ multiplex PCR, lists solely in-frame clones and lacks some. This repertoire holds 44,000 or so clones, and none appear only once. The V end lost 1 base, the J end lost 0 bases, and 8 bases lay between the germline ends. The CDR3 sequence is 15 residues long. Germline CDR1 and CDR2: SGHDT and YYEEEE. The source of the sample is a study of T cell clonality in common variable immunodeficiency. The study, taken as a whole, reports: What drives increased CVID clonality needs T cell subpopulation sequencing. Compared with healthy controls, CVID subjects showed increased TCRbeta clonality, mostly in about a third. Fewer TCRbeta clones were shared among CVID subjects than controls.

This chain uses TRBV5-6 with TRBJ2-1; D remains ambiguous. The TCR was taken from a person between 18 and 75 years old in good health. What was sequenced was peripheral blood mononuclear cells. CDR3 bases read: TGTGCCAGCAGCTTGTCCCCCAGCTCCTACAATGAG. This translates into CASSLSPSSYNE. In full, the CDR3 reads CASSLSPSSYNEQFF.